This T cell receptor (beta chain) was sequenced during a study of human T cells and chemical hapten exposure. Looking at the study overall: Small pooled library volume differences chiefly drove per-sample TCR yield variation.

In regard to this clonotype: Antigen unknown.

During construction of the library, unique molecular identifiers were attached to individual cDNA molecules for quantitative, reproducible TCR counting. As processed by the authors: Sequenced samples showed a median of 95,638 TCRs each, with counts running from around 24,000 to 710,000. One entry per CDR3 protein results from TCRdb running MiXCR on the 5' RACE reads. What appears here as the V and J calls and clone size reflects TCRdb's work, not the paper's. The sample includes more than 75,000 distinct CDR3 sequences, approximately 16% seen only once; the top ten take approximately 6.3%. The germline V gene has CDR1 LNHDA and CDR2 SQIVND (reference sequence). The CDR3 totals 14 residues. Trimming pared 7 bases from V and 0 bases from J, leaving 12 bases between. Broader study findings: Among TCRs, those above 1 in 1000 frequency were unaffected by DPC sensitization.

Unfractionated whole blood served as the source for total RNA extraction. The TCR comes from a female donor in good health. The chain is built from TRBV19 and TRBJ1-2, with TRBD1 as a possible D gene (5 bases). The CDR3 sequence is CASIGAAANYGYTF. The CDR3 DNA is TGTGCCAGTATTGGGGCAGCTGCTAACTATGGCTACACCTTC.